A selection of T cell receptor beta chains follows, all from one sample in a study of radiation and T cells in renal cell carcinoma. The repertoire was sequenced with immunoSEQ multiplex PCR; TCRdb's copy has only in-frame clones and lacks some. The profile shows approximately 13,000 clones, around 57% of them singletons. The sample in question was tumor tissue, obtained from a patient whose treatment was nephrectomy without radiotherapy. These receptors were obtained from a man aged 50-59 years with renal cell carcinoma. Both conserved end residues are part of each CDR3. Each record gives: J gene, V gene, clone size, D gene, CDR3 DNA, CDR3 protein. The D gene is left open where the match is weak. Clone size is not always given. Where it is, it says once, few, many or a class for expanded clones.

j_gene: TRBJ1-1
v_gene: TRBV6-5
abundance: -
d_gene: -
CDR3nt: TGTGCCAGCACCCGTCCCGGGGCCACTGAAGCTTTCTTT
CDR3aa: CASTRPGATEAFF

j_gene: TRBJ1-2
v_gene: TRBV6-1
abundance: -
d_gene: -
CDR3nt: TGTGCCAGCAGTGAGCTCATCTCAGGGGATGGCTACACCTTC
CDR3aa: CASSELISGDGYTF

j_gene: TRBJ2-7
v_gene: TRBV11-2
abundance: -
d_gene: TRBD1
CDR3nt: TGTGCCAGCAGCTTAGCCCAGGGGGACTACGAGCAGTACTTC
CDR3aa: CASSLAQGDYEQYF

j_gene: TRBJ1-5
v_gene: TRBV19
abundance: -
d_gene: TRBD1
CDR3nt: TGTGCCACCAAAACAGGGGTAAGCAATCAGCCCCAGCATTTT
CDR3aa: CATKTGVSNQPQHF

j_gene: TRBJ2-7
v_gene: TRBV16
abundance: -
d_gene: -
CDR3nt: TGTGCCAGCAGCCAACTGTGGCAGACCTACGAGCAGTACTTC
CDR3aa: CASSQLWQTYEQYF

j_gene: TRBJ2-7
v_gene: TRBV28
abundance: -
d_gene: -
CDR3nt: TGTGCCAGCAGTTTGAGGGGGTCCTACGAGCAGTACTTC
CDR3aa: CASSLRGSYEQYF

j_gene: TRBJ2-7
v_gene: TRBV29-1
abundance: -
d_gene: TRBD2
CDR3nt: TGCAGCGTTGACCCTAGCGGGGAGAACGAGCAGTACTTC
CDR3aa: CSVDPSGENEQYF

j_gene: TRBJ2-3
v_gene: TRBV9
abundance: medium-sized
d_gene: -
CDR3nt: TGTGCCAGCTGCCGTTCGTTGGGAACAGATACGCAGTATTTT
CDR3aa: CASCRSLGTDTQYF

j_gene: TRBJ2-7
v_gene: TRBV10-3
abundance: few
d_gene: TRBD2
CDR3nt: TGTGCCAGCAGTGAGACAGCGGGGCCTTTTTACGAGCAGTACTTC
CDR3aa: CASSETAGPFYEQYF

j_gene: TRBJ1-2
v_gene: TRBV6-1
abundance: -
d_gene: -
CDR3nt: TGTGCCACTTCCGTTGGTCAGGGGAGGGATGGCTACACCTTC
CDR3aa: CATSVGQGRDGYTF

j_gene: TRBJ2-7
v_gene: TRBV14
abundance: -
d_gene: TRBD1
CDR3nt: TGTGCCAGCAGCCAAGGGGCAGGGGGAAACTACGAGCAGTACTTC
CDR3aa: CASSQGAGGNYEQYF